Shown below are 23 T cell receptor beta chains from a single sample sequenced in a study of blood T cells in healthy people across ages. Together with a sample-barcoded 5' primer, a J-beta primer mix was included in a second PCR lasting roughly 6 to 12 cycles. TCRdb re-called the 5' RACE reads through MiXCR, storing one row per CDR3 protein. The sample has about 1.7 million distinct CDR3 sequences, about 28% seen once. Specimen: blood. These TCRs come from a woman younger than 45 in good health.

The DNA of the CDR3 is TGTGCCTGGAGTGTACAGGGAGGCGGGTATGGCTACACCTTC. The encoded protein is CAWSVQGGGYGYTF. The gene calls are TRBV30 and TRBJ1-2; D is possibly TRBD1 (6 bases). CDR1 and CDR2 from the germline V gene are GTSNPN and SVGIG (reference sequence). The germline V and J ends were trimmed by 0 bases and 5 bases, with 13 bases remaining between them. This CDR3 is 14 amino acids long.

In nucleotides, the CDR3 is TGTGCCAGCAGACGACAGGGCGATGAGCAGTTCTTC. Protein product: CASRRQGDEQFF. The chain carries TRBV12-3 or TRBV12-4 and TRBJ2-1, with 7 nucleotides matching TRBD1. There are 12 residues in the CDR3. The J segment lost 8 bases and the V segment lost 6 bases, leaving 4 bases of the junction unmatched.

This clonotype appeared a few times. The J gene is TRBJ2-7, the V gene TRBV11-2; D is unclear. Germline V CDR1 and CDR2: SGHAT, FQNNGV. This CDR3 comprises 14 residues. V shed 3 bases and J shed 4 bases, with 13 bases lying between them. The CDR3 reads CASSFAQNPYEQYF. CDR3 sequence (DNA): TGTGCCAGCAGCTTCGCCCAGAACCCTTACGAGCAGTACTTC. Full variable domain (rest looked up from reference TRBV11-2 and TRBJ2-7): EAGVAQSPRYKIIEKRQSVAFWCNPISGHATLYWYQQILGQGPKLLIQFQNNGVVDDSQLPKDRFSAERLKGVDSTLKIQPAKLEDSAVYLCASSFAQNPYEQYFGPGTRLTVT.

V and J are TRBV19 and TRBJ2-5, with 7 bases lining up with TRBD1. Germline V gene data show CDR1 as LNHDA and CDR2 as SQIVND (reference sequence). CDR3 length: 15 amino acids. Trimming cost V 3 bases and J 5 bases; bases outside gene matches: 9. DNA of the CDR3: TGTGCCAGTAGTATCGGAGACAGGGATTTGGAGACCCAGTACTTC. Protein product: CASSIGDRDLETQYF.

The V and J genes are TRBV12-3 or TRBV12-4 and TRBJ1-5, with TRBD1 identical over 7 bases. The CDR3 runs 17 residues. V was clipped by 4 bases and J by 2 bases; unmatched bases: 11. CDR3 coding DNA: TGTGCCAGCAGTTCCCCCGGGACAGACATAGGCAATCAGCCCCAGCATTTT. The encoded protein is CASSSPGTDIGNQPQHF.

This clonotype occurred many times. This chain joins TRBV24-1 and TRBJ2-6; D is uncertain. V gave up 5 bases and J gave up 0 bases, with 4 bases separating them. This CDR3 is 14 amino acids long. Germline V gene sequence: CDR1 KGHDR, CDR2 SFDVKD. CDR3 nucleotides: TGTGCCACCAGTGTAGGCTCTGGGGCCAACGTCCTGACTTTC. Its translation is CATSVGSGANVLTF.

This clonotype has only a few counts. V gene TRBV12-3 or TRBV12-4 combines with J gene TRBJ2-3; D unresolved. The CDR3 sequence is 15 residues long. V was clipped by 6 bases and J by 6 bases, with 19 bases between them. The CDR3 DNA sequence: TGTGCCAGCAGCGCTTCCCCGACGACCGCCGATACGCAGTATTTT. Amino acids: CASSASPTTADTQYF.

This clonotype was seen many times. The chain employs TRBV6-1 and TRBJ2-7; unclear D gene. The CDR3 has 13 amino acids. The V and J ends lost 3 bases and 4 bases respectively, with 10 bases between them. The germline gives CDR1 MNHNS, CDR2 SASEGT. CDR3 sequence reads: CASSEQTGYEQYF. The CDR3 region has the DNA TGTGCCAGCAGTGAGCAGACTGGATACGAGCAGTACTTC.

There are many counts of this clonotype. This chain connects TRBV5-1 to TRBJ2-1, with TRBD2 matching 7 bases. Trimming took 1 base from V and 9 from J; bases not matched to a gene: 4. CDR1 and CDR2 from the germline V gene are SGHRS and YFSETQ. The CDR3 sequence is 13 residues long. The CDR3: CASSLTSVGEQFF. The CDR3 region has the DNA TGCGCCAGCAGCTTGACTAGCGTTGGTGAGCAGTTCTTC. Full variable domain (missing parts from reference TRBV5-1 and TRBJ2-1): KAGVTQTPRYLIKTRGQQVTLSCSPISGHRSVSWYQQTPGQGLQFLFEYFSETQRNKGNFPGRFSGRQFSNSRSEMNVSTLELGDSALYLCASSLTSVGEQFFGPGTRLTVL.

This clonotype was seen only once. The rearrangement links TRBV3-1 to TRBJ1-3; D is ambiguous. Germline CDR1 is LGHDT and CDR2 is YNNKEL (reference sequence). CDR3 length equals 15 residues. The V end lost 0 bases, the J end lost 4 bases, and 10 bases lay between the germline ends. This CDR3 reads CASSQDLVSGNTIYF. The CDR3 coding sequence is TGTGCCAGCAGCCAAGATTTAGTATCCGGAAACACCATATATTTT.

This clonotype was found a few times. The chain couples TRBV12-3 or TRBV12-4 to TRBJ1-1; TRBD1 might be the D (5 bases). The CDR3 spans 14 residues. With 7 bases removed from V and 4 bases from J, the gap between germline ends came to 16 bases. CDR3 protein: CASIPGGWFTEAFF. The DNA of the CDR3 is TGTGCCAGCATTCCGGGGGGATGGTTCACTGAAGCTTTCTTT.

This clonotype has a handful of counts. CDR3 nucleotides: TGCAGTGCTAGAGATCGGCGTCTAGCGGGGGTTGAGCAGTACTTC. Amino acids: CSARDRRLAGVEQYF. This sequence joins TRBV20-1 and TRBJ2-7; TRBD2 agrees at 10 bases. CDR3 size: 15 residues. The ends lost 0 bases at V and 7 bases at J; junction bases unmatched: 9. The germline V gene encodes CDR1 DFQATT and CDR2 SNEGSKA (reference sequence).

The chain is built from TRBV9 and TRBJ2-2; TRBD2 is a possible D gene (5 bases). Germline lookup yields CDR1 SGDLS and CDR2 YYNGEE. V was trimmed by 6 bases and J by 4 bases, leaving 10 bases between them. The CDR3 length is 13 residues. CDR3 loop: CASNRDGTGELFF. The CDR3 DNA is TGTGCCAGCAACCGGGATGGCACCGGGGAGCTGTTTTTT.

The V gene is TRBV4-2, the J gene TRBJ2-1; perhaps TRBD2 as D (5 bases). The CDR3 is 14 residues long. With 3 bases removed from V and 5 bases from J, the gap between germline ends came to 11 bases. The germline V gene encodes CDR1 LGHNA and CDR2 YNFKEQ. The CDR3 reads CASSHGLANNEQFF. The DNA for the CDR3 is TGTGCCAGCAGCCATGGGCTAGCTAACAATGAGCAGTTCTTC.

This clonotype was recorded at least ten times. The chain is built from TRBV5-1 and TRBJ2-7; D gene unclear. Per the germline V gene, CDR1 is SGHRS and CDR2 is YFSETQ. The CDR3 extends over 13 amino acids. The V end was cut by 4 bases, the J end by 6 bases, with 14 bases between. CDR3 DNA sequence: TGCGCCAGCAGCCCATCTGCCAGCATCGAGCAGTACTTC. It is translated as CASSPSASIEQYF.

This clonotype was seen repeatedly, ten times or more. V is TRBV6-2 or TRBV6-3 and J is TRBJ2-5; 15 bases line up with TRBD2. Germline lookup yields CDR1 MNHEY and CDR2 SVGEGT. This CDR3 region has 19 residues. V shed 2 bases and J 2 bases; nucleotides not matched to a gene: 9. The CDR3 loop is CASSYEGLAGGAGQETQYF. The DNA of the CDR3 is TGTGCCAGCAGTTACGAGGGACTAGCGGGGGGCGCCGGTCAAGAGACCCAGTACTTC.

The genes are TRBV28 and TRBJ2-1; 10 positions match TRBD2. This CDR3 spans 14 amino acids. Germline lookup yields CDR1 MDHEN and CDR2 SYDVKM. The V segment lost 6 bases and the J segment 8 bases; nucleotides outside the gene matches: 7. CDR3 sequence reads: CASRVSGGRDEQFF. CDR3 DNA: TGTGCCAGCAGAGTTAGCGGGGGGCGGGATGAGCAGTTCTTC.

The J gene is TRBJ2-5, the V gene TRBV12-3 or TRBV12-4, with TRBD2 matching 7 bases. This CDR3 spans 15 amino acids. J lost 9 bases, V lost 4 bases, and 14 bases had no gene match. CDR3 in amino acids: CASSSSAGEFGPQYF. The CDR3 region has the DNA TGTGCCAGCAGTTCGAGCGCGGGAGAGTTCGGCCCCCAGTACTTC.

The J gene is TRBJ2-7, the V gene TRBV7-9; 7 bases line up with TRBD2. V was clipped by 5 bases and J by 4 bases; unmatched bases: 8. Germline V gives CDR1 SEHNR, CDR2 FQNEAQ (reference sequence). The CDR3 is 14 amino acids. CDR3 region: CASSRGLAVYEQYF. For the CDR3, the DNA is TGTGCCAGCAGCCGCGGGCTAGCGGTGTACGAGCAGTACTTC.

The DNA for the CDR3 is TGTGCTAGTGGTCCAGACACCGGGGAGACCCAGTACTTC. The encoded protein is CASGPDTGETQYF. The chain is built from TRBV12-5 and TRBJ2-7; no reliable D call. With the DNA end fitting TRBJ2-5 better, the J assignment may be wrong. The CDR3 extends over 13 amino acids. The germline CDR1 and CDR2 sequences are LGHNT and FRNRAP.

The sample holds many counts of this clonotype. This chain uses TRBV6-4 with TRBJ2-5; tentatively, D is TRBD2 (5 bases). CDR1 and CDR2 from the germline V gene are MRHNA and SNTAGT. The CDR3 runs to 13 residues. Trimming stripped 3 bases from V and 4 bases from J, with 9 bases between. CDR3 DNA sequence: TGTGCCAGCAGTGAGGTGGCGGGAGAGACCCAGTACTTC. Protein product: CASSEVAGETQYF.

This clonotype turned up a few times. The chain has TRBV20-1 and TRBJ2-1, with TRBD2 matching over 8 bases. Germline CDR1 reads DFQATT; CDR2 reads SNEGSKA (reference sequence). The CDR3 runs to 15 residues. V trimming: 8 bases; J trimming: 3 bases; junction bases outside the gene matches: 12. CDR3 amino acids: CSSARLAGLYNEQFF. DNA of the CDR3: TGCAGTTCGGCGAGATTAGCGGGGCTCTACAATGAGCAGTTCTTC.

This clonotype was detected ten times or more. V gene TRBV5-1 combines with J gene TRBJ1-6; D possibly corresponds to TRBD1 (5 bases). V shed 0 bases and J shed 13 bases, with 17 bases lying between them. Germline assignment: CDR1 SGHRS and CDR2 YFSETQ. This CDR3 region has 15 residues. CDR3 nucleotide sequence: TGCGCCAGCAGCTTGGATGCGGGACGCATGGGGCCCCTCCACTTT. Translated: CASSLDAGRMGPLHF.